Listed here are 8 T cell receptor beta chains from one sample, sequenced in a study of cytomegalovirus exposure and HLA in healthy donors. Primers included in the PCR were 60 Vbeta and 13 Jbeta primers. Using immunoSEQ multiplex PCR, the repertoire was profiled, and TCRdb retains in-frame clones only, with some absent. Its clone listing holds approximately 130,000 clones. Sequencing was done on a sample of PBMCs. All receptors come from a woman between 55 and 75 years old in good health and CMV-seronegative.

The chain carries TRBV1 and TRBJ2-1; TRBD2 reflects the table's D call only, with no check against the DNA. TRBV1 is annotated as a pseudogene. The CDR3 is 16 amino acids. The CDR3, as DNA: TGCACCAGCAGCCGCAAGCGGGAGGGACCCTACAATGAGCAGTTCTTC. This gives the protein CTSSRKREGPYNEQFF.

The rearrangement joins TRBV28 to TRBJ2-7; 7 positions agree with TRBD1. Germline loops: CDR1 MDHEN, CDR2 SYDVKM. This CDR3 comprises 14 residues. Losses at the gene ends were 3 bases for V and 2 bases for J; bases not matched to a gene: 4. The CDR3 sequence: CASSLGDRAYEQYF. DNA of the CDR3: TGTGCCAGCAGTTTGGGGGACAGAGCCTACGAGCAGTACTTC.

This chain links TRBV6-5 with TRBJ2-3; D is uncertain. The CDR3 sequence is 15 residues long. V shed 5 bases and J shed 1 base, with 13 bases lying between them. Germline CDR1 and CDR2: MNHEY and SVGAGI. CDR3 sequence reads: CASSHLVIGTDTQYF. CDR3 in DNA: TGTGCCAGCAGTCATCTAGTTATAGGCACAGATACGCAGTATTTT.

J is TRBJ2-7 and V is TRBV27; 8 positions agree with TRBD1. This CDR3 has 15 amino acids. Germline V gene sequence: CDR1 MNHEY, CDR2 SMNVEV (reference sequence). The V gene end was trimmed by 5 bases and the J gene end by 0 bases; junction bases not matched to a gene: 6. CDR3 protein: CASSNRDRPSYEQYF. The CDR3 bases are TGTGCCAGCAGTAACCGGGACAGGCCCTCCTACGAGCAGTACTTC.

In DNA form, the CDR3 reads TGTGCCAGCAGTGAAGCGGCTCTCGCAGGAGGCTACACCTTC. It specifies CASSEAALAGGYTF. This rearrangement joins TRBV2 to TRBJ1-2; D gene ambiguous. This CDR3 has 14 residues. Germline lookup yields CDR1 SNHLY and CDR2 FYNNEI. Trimming took off 0 bases at V and 8 bases at J, with 13 bases between the two ends.

The chain employs TRBV9 and TRBJ1-2; no definite D call. The CDR3 covers 14 residues. Germline V gives CDR1 SGDLS, CDR2 YYNGEE. Trimming left V 0 bases short and J 7 bases short, with 13 bases between. The CDR3: CASSVEGSAAGYTF. Written as DNA, the CDR3 is TGTGCCAGCAGCGTAGAAGGATCAGCGGCTGGCTACACCTTC. The entire variable domain, with the rest obtained from reference TRBV9 and TRBJ1-2, is as follows: DSGVTQTPKHLITATGQRVTLRCSPRSGDLSVYWYQQSLDQGLQFLIQYYNGEERAKGNILERFSAQQFPDLHSELNLSSLELGDSALYFCASSVEGSAAGYTFGSGTRLTVV.

This sequence joins TRBV11-2 and TRBJ2-1, with 7 bases matching TRBD1. Unmatched junction bases numbered 11, after V lost 5 bases and J lost 1 base. CDR1 is SGHAT, CDR2 FQNNGV, per germline. The CDR3 loop spans 17 amino acids. The DNA of the CDR3 is TGTGCCAGCAGCCTCAAGCCCCAGGGGGTTTCCTACAATGAGCAGTTCTTC. It is translated as CASSLKPQGVSYNEQFF.

V gene TRBV19 combines with J gene TRBJ1-4; D is ambiguous. Trimming left V 1 base short and J 3 bases short, with 9 bases between. The CDR3 runs to 15 residues. The germline gives CDR1 LNHDA, CDR2 SQIVND (reference sequence). The CDR3 protein is CASSIGTPANEKLFF. As DNA, the CDR3 is TGTGCCAGTAGTATAGGGACTCCGGCTAATGAAAAACTGTTTTTT.